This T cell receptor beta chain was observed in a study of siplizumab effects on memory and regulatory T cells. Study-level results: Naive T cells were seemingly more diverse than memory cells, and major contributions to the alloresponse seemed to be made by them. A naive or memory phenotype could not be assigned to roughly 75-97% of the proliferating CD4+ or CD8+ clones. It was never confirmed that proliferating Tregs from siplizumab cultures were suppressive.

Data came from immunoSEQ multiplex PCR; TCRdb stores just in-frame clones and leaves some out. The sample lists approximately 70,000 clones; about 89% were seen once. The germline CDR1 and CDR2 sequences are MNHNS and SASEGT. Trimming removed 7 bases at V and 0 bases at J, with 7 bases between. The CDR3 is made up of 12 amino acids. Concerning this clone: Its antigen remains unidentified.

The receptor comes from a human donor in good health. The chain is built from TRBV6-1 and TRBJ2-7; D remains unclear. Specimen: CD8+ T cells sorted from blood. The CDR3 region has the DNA TGTGCCAGCAATGAGTTCTCCTACGAGCAGTACTTC. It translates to CASNEFSYEQYF.